Following are 31 T cell receptor beta chains from one sample sequenced in a study of T-cell reconstitution after alpha-beta-depleted transplantation in children. Preparation of the TCRbeta library involved a method that used unique molecular identifiers. One entry per CDR3 protein results from TCRdb running MiXCR on the PCR reads. The sample yields a few hundred thousand distinct CDR3 sequences, roughly 43% seen once. The source material was PBMCs, sampled before TCRalphabeta/CD19-depleted stem cell transplant. The receptors originated from a girl under 10 years old with aplastic anemia, due to receive a stem cell transplant.

This clonotype has at least ten counts. The chain links TRBV20-1 to TRBJ1-2; D gene unclear. The germline gives CDR1 DFQATT, CDR2 SNEGSKA (reference sequence). The CDR3 has 13 residues. V was trimmed by 2 bases and J by 1 base, leaving 8 bases between them. The CDR3 coding sequence is TGCAGTGCTAGAAGGGCGAATAACTATGGCTACACCTTC. Encoded protein: CSARRANNYGYTF.

V usage is TRBV6-5 and J usage is TRBJ1-1, with a weak D call TRBD1 (6 bases). With 2 bases removed from V and 11 bases from J, the gap between germline ends came to 15 bases. The CDR3 covers 13 residues. CDR1 and CDR2 from the germline V gene are MNHEY and SVGAGI. The CDR3 is CASSYPSTGQAFF. DNA for the CDR3: TGTGCCAGCAGTTACCCTTCGACAGGACAGGCTTTCTTT.

This clonotype came up a few times. The chain uses TRBV10-3 and TRBJ2-5, with no clear D. From germline, CDR1 is ENHRY and CDR2 SYGVKD. The CDR3 has 15 residues. V gave up 0 bases and J gave up 5 bases, with 13 bases separating them. The CDR3 is CAISESPPSRETQYF. Written as DNA, the CDR3 is TGTGCCATCAGTGAGTCTCCCCCCTCGAGGGAGACCCAGTACTTC.

The genes are TRBV7-2 and TRBJ2-5; TRBD2 agrees at 12 bases. V was clipped by 5 bases and J by 1 base; unmatched bases: 11. The CDR3 consists of 18 residues. Germline values: CDR1 SGHTA, CDR2 FQGNSA. CDR3 in DNA: TGTGCCAGCAGCCAAGCGCTAGCGGGAGGGGTGGGCCAAGAGACCCAGTACTTC. This codes for CASSQALAGGVGQETQYF.

This clonotype was found many times. V is TRBV25-1 and J is TRBJ2-1, with a tentative D call TRBD1 (6 bases). The CDR3 is made up of 18 amino acids. Per the germline V gene, CDR1 is MGHDK and CDR2 is SYGVNS. V lost 3 bases and J 0 bases, leaving 18 bases between the germline ends. The CDR3 loop reads CASSDHAGTSASYNEQFF. Written as DNA, the CDR3 is TGTGCCAGCAGTGACCACGCCGGGACATCGGCCTCCTACAATGAGCAGTTCTTC. Full variable domain (outside the CDR3, taken from reference TRBV25-1 and TRBJ2-1): EADIYQTPRYLVIGTGKKITLECSQTMGHDKMYWYQQDPGMELHLIHYSYGVNSTEKGDLSSESTVSRIRTEHFPLTLESARPSHTSQYLCASSDHAGTSASYNEQFFGPGTRLTVL.

The V gene is TRBV6-1, the J gene TRBJ2-7, with D perhaps matching TRBD1 or TRBD2 (5 bases each). Looked up from germline, CDR1 is MNHNS and CDR2 is SASEGT. CDR3 size: 14 residues. With 5 bases removed from V and 0 bases from J, the gap between germline ends came to 11 bases. The CDR3 region has the DNA TGTGCCAGCAGTATCCGGGACGGCTCCTACGAGCAGTACTTC. Protein product: CASSIRDGSYEQYF.

The chain joins TRBV20-1 to TRBJ1-2; 7 bases are shared with TRBD1. There are 13 residues in the CDR3. Germline trimming cut 0 bases from V and 6 bases from J; bases unmatched to any gene: 4. Germline CDR1 is DFQATT and CDR2 is SNEGSKA (reference sequence). CDR3 nucleotides: TGCAGTGCTAGAGAGACAGGGACCGATGGCTACACCTTC. Residues: CSARETGTDGYTF.

V usage is TRBV28 and J usage is TRBJ1-6; D call uncertain. The CDR3 loop spans 15 amino acids. Germline V gene lookup returns CDR1 MDHEN and CDR2 SYDVKM. Trimming stripped 3 bases from V and 9 bases from J, with 15 bases between. The CDR3 nucleotides read TGTGCCAGCAGTTTTGGAGACGGGTCCTCTTCACCCCTCCACTTT. Its translation is CASSFGDGSSSPLHF. Using reference TRBV28 and TRBJ1-6 for the parts outside the CDR3, the full variable domain is DVKVTQSSRYLVKRTGEKVFLECVQDMDHENMFWYRQDPGLGLRLIYFSYDVKMKEKGDIPEGYSVSREKKERFSLILESASTNQTSMYLCASSFGDGSSSPLHFGNGTRLTVT.

V gene TRBV12-3 or TRBV12-4 combines with J gene TRBJ2-3, with a tentative D call TRBD1 (6 bases). The CDR3 consists of 16 residues. The ends were cut back, 3 bases at V and 0 bases at J, with 13 bases in the middle. The CDR3 nucleotides are TGTGCCAGCAGTTTTGACAGGCCTCTGAGCACAGATACGCAGTATTTT. It translates to CASSFDRPLSTDTQYF.

V and J are TRBV7-9 and TRBJ1-2, with TRBD1 identical over 10 bases. The CDR3 extends over 15 amino acids. Germline CDR1 reads SEHNR; CDR2 reads FQNEAQ (reference sequence). With V trimmed by 3 bases and J by 2 bases, 3 bases remained unmatched. The CDR3 spells CASSLDRGVNYGYTF. CDR3 nucleotides: TGTGCCAGCAGCTTGGACAGGGGGGTAAACTATGGCTACACCTTC.

The J gene is TRBJ1-1, the V gene TRBV6-2 or TRBV6-3; D is uncertain. Germline V lookup: CDR1 MNHEY, CDR2 SVGEGT. CDR3 length: 13 residues. V was cut by 2 bases and J by 5 bases, with 9 bases left in between. CDR3 DNA sequence: TGTGCCAGCAGTTACGAACGTTTAACTGAAGCTTTCTTT. This gives the protein CASSYERLTEAFF.

A few counts support this clonotype. The gene calls are TRBV12-3 or TRBV12-4 and TRBJ2-3; D is unclear. Trimming took 2 bases from V and 7 from J, leaving 7 bases between them. The CDR3 has 12 amino acids. CDR3 nucleotide sequence: TGTGCCAGCAGTTTATACCCCTATACGCAGTATTTT. Translated, it gives CASSLYPYTQYF.

The chain carries TRBV19 and TRBJ1-5, with TRBD1 identical over 9 bases. The V gene end was trimmed by 3 bases and the J gene end by 3 bases; junction bases not matched to a gene: 9. The CDR3 loop spans 17 amino acids. Germline CDR1 LNHDA, CDR2 SQIVND (reference sequence). The CDR3 sequence: CASSIFPGQGFNQPQHF. The CDR3 DNA reads as TGTGCCAGTAGTATCTTCCCGGGACAGGGATTCAATCAGCCCCAGCATTTT.

The chain employs TRBV7-6 and TRBJ2-7, with D perhaps being TRBD1 or TRBD2 (5 bases each). With 2 bases removed from V and 2 bases from J, the gap between germline ends came to 16 bases. Germline V gene data show CDR1 as SGHVS and CDR2 as FNYEAQ. The CDR3 length is 16 residues. CDR3 bases: TGTGCCAGCAGCTTATTTGGGACCCTAGTACCCTACGAGCAGTACTTC. It codes for CASSLFGTLVPYEQYF. The whole variable domain, remainder taken from reference TRBV7-6 and TRBJ2-7, is GAGVSQSPRYKVTKRGQDVALRCDPISGHVSLYWYRQALGQGPEFLTYFNYEAQQDKSGLPNDRFSAERPEGSISTLTIQRTEQRDSAMYRCASSLFGTLVPYEQYFGPGTRLTVT.

This chain uses TRBV7-2 with TRBJ2-3; D remains unclear. Looked up from germline, CDR1 is SGHTA and CDR2 is FQGNSA. The CDR3 has 15 residues. The V end lost 3 bases, the J end lost 5 bases, and 15 bases lay between the germline ends. The DNA for the CDR3 is TGTGCCAGCAGCTTTACCCCACCCCCACAAGATACGCAGTATTTT. It yields the protein CASSFTPPPQDTQYF.

The V call is TRBV7-2, the J call TRBJ2-5; the match to TRBD2 covers 11 bases. In germline, CDR1 is SGHTA, CDR2 FQGNSA. This CDR3 is built from 16 residues. V lost 5 bases, J lost 1 base, and 6 bases stayed unmatched. The CDR3 DNA is TGTGCCAGCAGCCTTCGACTAGCGGGGCCCCAAGAGACCCAGTACTTC. It encodes CASSLRLAGPQETQYF.

The V gene is TRBV5-1, the J gene TRBJ2-3; 11 positions agree with TRBD2. In germline, CDR1 is SGHRS, CDR2 YFSETQ. The CDR3 contains 16 residues. The V and J ends lost 4 bases and 5 bases, in that order; junction bases with no gene match: 9. CDR3 protein: CASSPLAGAVEDTQYF. For the CDR3, the DNA is TGCGCCAGCAGCCCACTAGCGGGAGCAGTAGAAGATACGCAGTATTTT. The full variable domain, in which reference TRBV5-1 and TRBJ2-3 provide the parts outside the CDR3, is KAGVTQTPRYLIKTRGQQVTLSCSPISGHRSVSWYQQTPGQGLQFLFEYFSETQRNKGNFPGRFSGRQFSNSRSEMNVSTLELGDSALYLCASSPLAGAVEDTQYFGPGTRLTVL.

This clonotype was observed a handful of times. The rearrangement links TRBV20-1 to TRBJ2-1; no clear D gene. The germline gives CDR1 DFQATT, CDR2 SNEGSKA (reference sequence). This CDR3 comprises 11 residues. V lost 6 bases and J lost 7, with 10 bases in between. In nucleotides, the CDR3 is TGCAGTGCCTTCTTGCGGAATGAGCAGTTCTTC. Its translation: CSAFLRNEQFF.

V usage is TRBV9 and J usage is TRBJ2-7; the D gene is possibly TRBD2 (6 bases). Germline V lookup: CDR1 SGDLS, CDR2 YYNGEE. The CDR3 has 16 residues. Trimming removed 2 bases from V and 1 base from J, with 16 bases in between. The CDR3 DNA reads TGTGCCAGCAGCGTGGCAAACCCGGGACTGTCCTACGAGCAGTACTTC. Encoded protein: CASSVANPGLSYEQYF.

This clonotype appeared a few times. The chain employs TRBV7-6 and TRBJ2-7; TRBD2 aligns across 8 bases. CDR3 length equals 16 residues. Germline V CDR1 and CDR2: SGHVS, FNYEAQ. Germline trimming cut 5 bases from V and 5 bases from J; bases unmatched to any gene: 14. The CDR3 is CASSPRGSGSINEQYF. CDR3 sequence (DNA): TGTGCCAGCAGCCCCCGGGGAAGCGGGAGTATCAACGAGCAGTACTTC.

This clonotype was seen a single time. The chain links TRBV4-1 to TRBJ2-2, with D tentatively TRBD2 (6 bases). This CDR3 region has 15 residues. The ends were cut back, 0 bases at V and 6 bases at J, with 11 bases in the middle. Per germline, CDR1 MGHRA and CDR2 YSYEKL. Here the CDR3 DNA reads TGCGCCAGCAGCCAAGAGCGGGCGGGACCCGGGGAGCTGTTTTTT. Translated: CASSQERAGPGELFF.

The chain combines TRBV7-3 with TRBJ2-5, with 7 bases identical to TRBD1. With V trimmed by 2 bases and J by 1 base, 1 base remained unmatched. In germline, CDR1 is SGHTA, CDR2 FQGTGA. The CDR3 contains 14 residues. The CDR3 DNA reads as TGTGCCAGCAGCTTAGACAGGGTCCAAGAGACCCAGTACTTC. Translated: CASSLDRVQETQYF.

The table lists this clonotype with a few counts. This chain uses TRBV5-1 with TRBJ1-1, with D hard to call. CDR1 and CDR2 (germline): SGHRS, YFSETQ. The CDR3 is made up of 14 amino acids. Trimming took off 1 base at V and 0 bases at J, with 7 bases between the two ends. As DNA, the CDR3 is TGCGCCAGCAGCTTGATGGATCTGAACACTGAAGCTTTCTTT. As protein: CASSLMDLNTEAFF.

CDR3 sequence (DNA): TGTGCCAGCACAGGGGGCTTCGGGAACACTGAAGCTTTCTTT. This encodes CASTGGFGNTEAFF. This chain links TRBV12-3 or TRBV12-4 with TRBJ1-1; 8 nucleotides line up with TRBD1. V shed 7 bases, J shed 1 base, and the junction held 5 bases outside the gene matches. This CDR3 is 14 amino acids long.

The chain is built from TRBV4-1 and TRBJ1-6; D may be TRBD1 (6 bases). The CDR3 has 18 amino acids. Trimming stripped 0 bases from V and 13 bases from J, with 25 bases between. Germline CDR1 is MGHRA and CDR2 is YSYEKL. Here the CDR3 DNA reads TGCGCCAGCAGCCAAGATGAAGGTGGTGGGGGGCGCAGATCGCCCCTCCACTTT. It is translated as CASSQDEGGGGRRSPLHF.

This clonotype showed up many times. The genes are TRBV6-5 and TRBJ1-6; 9 bases are shared with TRBD1. The CDR3 has 16 amino acids. The V gene's germline CDR1 is MNHEY and CDR2 SVGAGI. V lost 2 bases to trimming and J lost 4 bases; unmatched junction nucleotides: 3. DNA for the CDR3: TGTGCCAGCAGTTACGGGACAGGGATATATAATTCACCCCTCCACTTT. It yields the protein CASSYGTGIYNSPLHF.

The rearrangement uses TRBV10-3 and TRBJ2-5; no clear D gene. In germline, CDR1 is ENHRY, CDR2 SYGVKD. The V end was cut by 4 bases, the J end by 0 bases, with 6 bases between. The CDR3 contains 13 residues. The CDR3 DNA reads as TGTGCCATCAGTGGACGGAACCAAGAGACCCAGTACTTC. Translation: CAISGRNQETQYF.

This clonotype was observed a few times. The genes are TRBV5-1 and TRBJ2-5; 10 bases are shared with TRBD2. Germline V gives CDR1 SGHRS, CDR2 YFSETQ. Trimming took 4 bases from V and 5 from J; bases not matched to a gene: 8. The CDR3 is 15 residues long. CDR3 DNA: TGCGCCAGCAGCCATTCTAGCGGGGGAGGTGAGACCCAGTACTTC. This gives the protein CASSHSSGGGETQYF.

In its sample, this clonotype was seen a few times. The genes are TRBV19 and TRBJ2-5; possibly TRBD1 for D (5 bases). From germline, CDR1 is LNHDA and CDR2 SQIVND (reference sequence). V was pared by 6 bases and J by 4 bases, with 21 bases between. This CDR3 is 16 amino acids long. Here the CDR3 reads CASRTTGSGYGETQYF. CDR3 DNA: TGTGCCAGTAGAACTACAGGATCCGGGTATGGAGAGACCCAGTACTTC.

The chain is built from TRBV7-4 and TRBJ1-1; D is perhaps TRBD1 (6 bases). CDR1 and CDR2 from the germline V gene are SGHVT and SQSDAQ. The V end was cut by 7 bases, the J end by 2 bases, with 23 bases between. The CDR3 is 17 amino acids. This CDR3 is CASTLGPLGTPNTEAFF. The CDR3 DNA sequence: TGTGCCAGCACCTTGGGGCCGTTGGGGACACCAAACACTGAAGCTTTCTTT.

This clonotype was observed at least ten times. This chain links TRBV29-1 with TRBJ1-2; maybe TRBD1 (5 bases). This CDR3 has 14 amino acids. The V gene's germline CDR1 is SQVTM and CDR2 ANQGSEA. The V end lost 7 bases, the J end lost 3 bases, and 18 bases lay between the germline ends. CDR3 sequence (DNA): TGCAGCGCCCATCAGAGGGGAAGAGACTATGGCTACACCTTC. Its translation: CSAHQRGRDYGYTF. The complete variable domain, with remaining parts taken from reference TRBV29-1 and TRBJ1-2, reads SAVISQKPSRDICQRGTSLTIQCQVDSQVTMMFWYRQQPGQSLTLIATANQGSEATYESGFVIDKFPISRPNLTFSTLTVSNMSPEDSSIYLCSAHQRGRDYGYTFGSGTRLTVV.